Given below is one TCR beta chain in context. Its cognate antigen is unknown. The CDR3 runs to 14 residues. V shed 7 bases, J shed 5 bases, and the junction held 5 bases outside the gene matches. Per the germline V gene, CDR1 is MNHEY and CDR2 is SVGAGI. The entry originates in a study of T cell responses to AZD1222 COVID-19 vaccine. Study findings and constraints: A reported finding is that nearly half of spike-specific TCRs target unmutated variant regions. It was only after the peak T cell response that any repertoires were sampled. Two doses of AZD1222 preceded a rise in Spike-specific TCR breadth and depth. Donors were largely white British and mainly female; clonal diversity was possibly underestimated.

Data came from immunoSEQ multiplex PCR; TCRdb stores just in-frame clones and leaves some out. The table lists around 140,000 clones, about 94% of them singletons. This clonotype was obtained from an adult in good health. Sequenced material: peripheral blood, taken on day 0 of AZD1222 vaccination. V and J are TRBV6-5 and TRBJ2-2; 9 nucleotides align to TRBD2. CDR3 amino acids: CASKALAGTGELFF. For the CDR3, the DNA is TGTGCCAGCAAGGCCCTAGCGGGGACCGGGGAGCTGTTTTTT.